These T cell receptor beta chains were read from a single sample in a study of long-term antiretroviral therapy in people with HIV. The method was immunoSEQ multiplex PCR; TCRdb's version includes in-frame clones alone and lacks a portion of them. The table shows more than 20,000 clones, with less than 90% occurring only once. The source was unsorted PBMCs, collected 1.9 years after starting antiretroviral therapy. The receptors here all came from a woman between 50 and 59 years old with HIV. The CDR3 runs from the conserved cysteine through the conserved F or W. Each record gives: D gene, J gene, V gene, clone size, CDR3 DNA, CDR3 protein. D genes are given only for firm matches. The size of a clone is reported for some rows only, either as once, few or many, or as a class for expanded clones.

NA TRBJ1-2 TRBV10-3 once TGTGCCATCAGTGAGTCTAAGGGAAAGGGAAACTATGGCTACACCTTC CAISESKGKGNYGYTF
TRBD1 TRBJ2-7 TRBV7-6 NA TGTGCCAGCAGCTTAGGGACAGGGCCTTACGAGCAGTACTTC CASSLGTGPYEQYF
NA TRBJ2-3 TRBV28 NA TGTGCCAGCAGGGACAGCAGCACAGATACGCAGTATTTT CASRDSSTDTQYF
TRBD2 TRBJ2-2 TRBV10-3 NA TGTGCCATCAGTGAGTCTACAGGACTAGCGGGGAACACCGGGGAGCTGTTTTTT CAISESTGLAGNTGELFF
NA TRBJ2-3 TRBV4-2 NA TGTGCCAGCAGCCAAATCTCTCGGCGGGGCTTCTACACAGATACGCAGTATTTT CASSQISRRGFYTDTQYF
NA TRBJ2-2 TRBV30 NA TGTGCCTGGAGTCTTGGACAGCCCACCGGGGAGCTGTTTTTT CAWSLGQPTGELFF
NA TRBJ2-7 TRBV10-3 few TGTGCCATCGGTGACGGCACGTACGAGCAGTACTTC CAIGDGTYEQYF
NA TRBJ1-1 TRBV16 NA TGTGCCAGCCGGTCCCGGGACACGAACACTGAAGCTTTCTTT CASRSRDTNTEAFF
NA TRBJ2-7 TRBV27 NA TGTGCCAGCAGTTTAAAGGCAGGGACCTACGAGCAGTACTTC CASSLKAGTYEQYF
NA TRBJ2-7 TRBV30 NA TGTGCCTGGAGAGCCACAGGGATCCACGAGCAGTACTTC CAWRATGIHEQYF
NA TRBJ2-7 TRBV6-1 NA TGTGCCAGCAGTGAGTCCGGCGCCTACGAGCAGTACTTC CASSESGAYEQYF
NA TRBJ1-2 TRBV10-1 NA TGCGCCAGCCCCAGAAAAATTAACTATGGCTACACCTTC CASPRKINYGYTF
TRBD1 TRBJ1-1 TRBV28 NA TGTGCCCATGCTTTCCGTCAGGGGGCGGGTGAAGCTTTCTTT CAHAFRQGAGEAFF
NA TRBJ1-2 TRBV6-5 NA TGTGCCAGCAAAGCAGGAGCAAACTATGGCTACACCTTC CASKAGANYGYTF
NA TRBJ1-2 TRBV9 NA TGTGCCAGCAGCGTAGCTGCAGGGGTTAGCGGCTATGGCTACACCTTC CASSVAAGVSGYGYTF
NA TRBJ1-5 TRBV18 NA TGTGCCAGCTCCCCAGGACAGAATCAGCCCCAGCATTTT CASSPGQNQPQHF
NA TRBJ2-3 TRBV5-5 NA TGTGCCAGCAGCCCCGATTGGGCAGATACGCAGTATTTT CASSPDWADTQYF
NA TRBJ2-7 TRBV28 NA TGTGCCAGCAGTTTGGCTGGGGCAGGTGCCTACGAGCAGTACTTC CASSLAGAGAYEQYF
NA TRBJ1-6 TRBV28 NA TGTGCCAGTTCGGGGGGGGTTACAGAAACCTCCTATAATTCACCCCTCCACTTT CASSGGVTETSYNSPLHF
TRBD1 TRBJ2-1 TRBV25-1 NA TGTGCCAGCAGTTGGGACAGGGTGGGAAATGAGCAGTTCTTC CASSWDRVGNEQFF
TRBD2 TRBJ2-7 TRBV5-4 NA TGTGCCAGCAGCTTAACCGGGGGGGCCGTAGGGGAGCAGTACTTC CASSLTGGAVGEQYF
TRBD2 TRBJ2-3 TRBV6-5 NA TGTGCCAGCAATCCGGCGGGGGGTGCAGATACGCAGTATTTT CASNPAGGADTQYF
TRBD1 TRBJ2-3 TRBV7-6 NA TGTGCCAGCAGCTTACCGAACAGCGACAGGGGGCGCGGAGATACGCAGTATTTT CASSLPNSDRGRGDTQYF
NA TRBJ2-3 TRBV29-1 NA TGCAGCGTTGAAGATCGGTACAGTGCCAGTGGAGATACGCAGTATTTT CSVEDRYSASGDTQYF
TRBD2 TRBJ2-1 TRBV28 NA TGTGCCAGCAGTACTAGCGGGGGCTACAATGAGCAGTTCTTC CASSTSGGYNEQFF
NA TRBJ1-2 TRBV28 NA TGTGCCAGCAGTTTTGACCGCACCACAGGAGGCTACACCTTC CASSFDRTTGGYTF
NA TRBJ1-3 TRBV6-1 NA TGTGCCAGCAGTGGAAACAGGCCTAGCTCTGGAAACACCATATATTTT CASSGNRPSSGNTIYF
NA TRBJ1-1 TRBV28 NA TGTGCCAGCAGCGGACCGGGGGGTATGAACACTGAAGCTTTCTTT CASSGPGGMNTEAFF
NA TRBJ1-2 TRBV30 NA TGTGCCTGGAGTGTACCCCTCAATCGGTTTTTGGGCTACACCTTC CAWSVPLNRFLGYTF
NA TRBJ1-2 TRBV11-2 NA TGTGCCAGCAGCTTATCCTGGGCCAGGGAGCGCAACTATGGCTACACCTTC CASSLSWARERNYGYTF
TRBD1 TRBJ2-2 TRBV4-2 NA TGTGCCAGCAGCCAAGTGCAGGGGGCGACCGGGGAGCTGTTTTTT CASSQVQGATGELFF
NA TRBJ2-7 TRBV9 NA TGTGCCAGCAGCGTAGATTTGGGGCCCGCCTACGAGCAGTACTTC CASSVDLGPAYEQYF
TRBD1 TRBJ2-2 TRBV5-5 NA TGTGCCAGCAGCCGCCCGGGACAGGGGGCGATTGGGGAGCTGTTTTTT CASSRPGQGAIGELFF
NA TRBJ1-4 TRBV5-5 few TGTGCCAGCAGCTCCATCAGGGAGGGTCATGAAAAACTGTTTTTT CASSSIREGHEKLFF
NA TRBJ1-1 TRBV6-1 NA TGTGCCAGCCAGGCCACCGAACAGGGGAACACTGAAGCTTTCTTT CASQATEQGNTEAFF
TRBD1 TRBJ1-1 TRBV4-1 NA TGCGCCAGCAGCCAAACAGGCGCTATAGGAGGGGGCCTCATGAACACTGAAGCTTTCTTT CASSQTGAIGGGLMNTEAFF
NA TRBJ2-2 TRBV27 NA TGTGCCAGCACCAACAGGGCCGGGGAGCTGTTTTTT CASTNRAGELFF
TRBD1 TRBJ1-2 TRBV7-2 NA TGTGCCAGCAGCTGGGACAGGGTTGGCTACACCTTC CASSWDRVGYTF
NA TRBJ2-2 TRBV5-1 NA TGCGCCAGCAGCTGGGGCCCCGGTACCGGGGAGCTGTTTTTT CASSWGPGTGELFF
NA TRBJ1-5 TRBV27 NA TGTGCCAGCAGTTTTCTACCCTTATCTGGCAATCAGCCCCAGCATTTT CASSFLPLSGNQPQHF
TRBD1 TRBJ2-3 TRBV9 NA TGTGCCAGCAGCGTAGCCCCCACAGGGGCCCCTGAGGATACGCAGTATTTT CASSVAPTGAPEDTQYF
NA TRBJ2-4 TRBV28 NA TGTGCCAGCAGCCCTGTGACAGCTACCAAAAACATTCAGTACTTC CASSPVTATKNIQYF